This T cell receptor beta chain was sequenced in a study of blood T cell repertoires in COVID-19. Study summary: The study drew acute and convalescent COVID-19 samples from the United States, Italy and Spain. T cells, B-cell-depleted T cells, or PBMCs provided the cDNA or gDNA that served as material.

CDR1 is SGHNT, CDR2 YYREEE, per germline (reference sequence). CDR3 size: 14 residues. Trimming removed 3 bases from V and 7 bases from J; junction bases left unmatched: 4. In the original analysis: Reference gene primer amplification gave nucleated cell count estimates. Sequencing used immunoSEQ multiplex PCR; TCRdb keeps in-frame clones, though not all of them. Clone size and the V and J calls come from that table; the DNA yielded D and trimming. The profile shows 270,000 or so clones, 89% of them singletons. Specimen: peripheral blood. This receptor was identified in a woman in her 40s who had recovered from COVID-19. This chain joins TRBV5-4 and TRBJ1-6, with TRBD1 matching 7 bases. Here the CDR3 reads CASSSGQINSPLHF. The CDR3 coding sequence is TGTGCCAGCAGCTCGGGACAGATCAATTCACCCCTCCACTTT.